The 6 T cell receptor beta chains below all came from one sample that was sequenced in a study of vaccination and CD4 T cells after COVID-19. Antigens for these TCRs are unknown. Cultured CD4+ T cell DNA underwent sequencing with the Oncomine TCR Beta short-read assay. From the PCR reads, TCRdb called clonotypes with MiXCR, one entry per CDR3 protein. Here the sample spans about 12,000 distinct CDR3 sequences, around 59% being singletons. Stated treatment: approximately 9-day PBMC culture with coronavirus spike peptide pools or control peptides (ViraFEST assay). Sequencing used CD4+ T cells from blood, cultured in vitro. The origin of the receptors is a human donor who had recovered from COVID-19.

V and J are TRBV20-1 and TRBJ2-3, with D hard to call. Between the trimmed V and J ends, which lost 1 base and 4 bases, there was a span of 9 bases. CDR3 length: 13 residues. Germline CDR1 and CDR2: DFQATT and SNEGSKA (reference sequence). The CDR3 nucleotides read TGCAGTGCTAGAGGCGGTAGTGCAGATACGCAGTATTTT. Its protein is CSARGGSADTQYF.

The chain is built from TRBV2 and TRBJ1-1, with D hard to call. V was pared by 1 base and J by 6 bases, with 6 bases between. The length of the CDR3 is 12 residues. Germline-derived CDR1 and CDR2 are SNHLY and FYNNEI. The CDR3 DNA sequence: TGTGCCAGCAGTGAAGTAAATCCTGAAGCTTTCTTT. Protein sequence: CASSEVNPEAFF.

This chain uses TRBV12-3 or TRBV12-4 with TRBJ2-5; D possibly corresponds to TRBD1 (6 bases). The V end lost 5 bases, the J end lost 3 bases, and 10 bases lay between the germline ends. This CDR3 is built from 13 residues. The CDR3 loop is CASSKGGKETQYF. CDR3 sequence (DNA): TGTGCCAGCAGTAAAGGGGGAAAAGAGACCCAGTACTTC.

This sequence joins TRBV6-1 and TRBJ1-1; the D gene is possibly TRBD1 (5 bases). V lost 0 bases to trimming and J lost 2 bases, with 16 bases between them. The V gene's germline CDR1 is MNHNS and CDR2 SASEGT. This CDR3 has 17 amino acids. CDR3 coding DNA: TGTGCCAGCAGTGAAGCAGTGGGACGCCGGGGAAACACTGAAGCTTTCTTT. Its protein product is CASSEAVGRRGNTEAFF.

The V gene is TRBV20-1, the J gene TRBJ2-5, with D uncertain. Germline CDR1 DFQATT, CDR2 SNEGSKA (reference sequence). Between the trimmed V and J ends, which lost 6 bases and 5 bases, there was a span of 16 bases. This CDR3 comprises 13 residues. CDR3 protein: CSAPQRPLETQYF. The CDR3 DNA is TGCAGTGCCCCCCAGCGTCCGTTGGAGACCCAGTACTTC.

This clonotype was counted only a few times. The chain joins TRBV20-1 to TRBJ1-6; the D is unclear. Trimming removed 0 bases from V and 7 bases from J, with 10 bases in between. The germline gives CDR1 DFQATT, CDR2 SNEGSKA (reference sequence). This CDR3 has 14 residues. The DNA for the CDR3 is TGCAGTGCTAGAGATGAGACCGTCAATTCACCCCTCCACTTT. Protein product: CSARDETVNSPLHF.